One T cell receptor beta chain is described in this entry. TCRdb keeps only in-frame clones here, not all; method: immunoSEQ multiplex PCR. Altogether hundreds of thousands of clones are present, 89% being singletons, with the ten largest covering over 2%. The data originate from a study of Ad26.COV2.S vaccination and SARS-CoV-2 variants. Study-wide context: Trial arm assignment for the donor was COV1001 Ad26.COV2.S. Doses of Ad26.COV2.S were injected into muscle once or twice, 56 days apart.

Documented treatment: around 19 received Ad26.COV2.S at low or high dose, single or two shots; roughly five received placebo; per-sample allocation not given. Sampling occurred on day 63 after the first vaccine or placebo injection. A Boston adult aged 18-55 years was the donor. The V and J ends lost 3 bases and 0 bases respectively, with 9 bases between them. This CDR3 region has 14 residues. Germline assignment: CDR1 MNHEY and CDR2 SVGEGT. This clonotype was obtained from a person aged 18-65 years who received the Ad26.COV2.S COVID-19 vaccine or a placebo. This chain links TRBV6-2 or TRBV6-3 with TRBJ2-7, with a possible D match to TRBD1 (5 bases). This specimen was peripheral blood, taken in a trial of Ad26.COV2.S vaccine versus placebo. CDR3 coding DNA: TGTGCCAGCAGTTATCAGGGAAACTCCTACGAGCAGTACTTC. It translates to CASSYQGNSYEQYF.